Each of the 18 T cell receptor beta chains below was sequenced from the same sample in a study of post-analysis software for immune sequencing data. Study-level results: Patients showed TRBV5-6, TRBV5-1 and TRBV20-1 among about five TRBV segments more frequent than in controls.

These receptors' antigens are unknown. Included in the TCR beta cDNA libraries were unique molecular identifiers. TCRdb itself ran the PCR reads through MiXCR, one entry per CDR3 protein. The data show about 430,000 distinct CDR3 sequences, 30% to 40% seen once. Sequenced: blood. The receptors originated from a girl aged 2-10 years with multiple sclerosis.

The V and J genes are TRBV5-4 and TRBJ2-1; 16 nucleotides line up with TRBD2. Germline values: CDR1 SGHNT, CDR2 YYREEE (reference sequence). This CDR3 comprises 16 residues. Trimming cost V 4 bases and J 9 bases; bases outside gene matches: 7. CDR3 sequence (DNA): TGTGCCAGCAGCCTGTCGGGACTAGCGGGAGGGGGTGAGCAGTTCTTC. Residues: CASSLSGLAGGGEQFF.

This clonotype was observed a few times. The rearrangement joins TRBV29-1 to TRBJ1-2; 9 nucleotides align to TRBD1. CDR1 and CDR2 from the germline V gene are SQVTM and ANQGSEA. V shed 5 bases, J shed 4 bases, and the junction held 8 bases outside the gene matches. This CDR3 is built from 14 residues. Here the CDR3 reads CSVSPGQGAYGYTF. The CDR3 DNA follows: TGCAGCGTTAGCCCGGGACAGGGCGCCTATGGCTACACCTTC.

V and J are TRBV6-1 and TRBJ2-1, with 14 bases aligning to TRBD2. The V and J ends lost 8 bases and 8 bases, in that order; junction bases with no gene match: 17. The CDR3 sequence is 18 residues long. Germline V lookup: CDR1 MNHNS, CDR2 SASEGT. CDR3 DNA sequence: TGTGCCAGCGGACCGGGACTAGCGGGAGATTATGGAATGGATGAGCAGTTCTTC. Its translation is CASGPGLAGDYGMDEQFF.

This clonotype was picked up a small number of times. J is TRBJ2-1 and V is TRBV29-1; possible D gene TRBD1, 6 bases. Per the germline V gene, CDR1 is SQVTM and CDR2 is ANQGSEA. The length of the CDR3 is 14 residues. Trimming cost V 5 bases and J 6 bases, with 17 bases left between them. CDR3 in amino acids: CSVSPATGGNEQFF. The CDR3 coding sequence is TGCAGCGTTTCACCCGCGACAGGTGGCAATGAGCAGTTCTTC.

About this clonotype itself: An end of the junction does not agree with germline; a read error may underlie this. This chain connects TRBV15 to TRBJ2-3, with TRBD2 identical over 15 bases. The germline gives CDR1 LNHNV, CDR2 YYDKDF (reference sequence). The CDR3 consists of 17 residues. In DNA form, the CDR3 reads TGTGCCACCAGCACACGGACTAGCGGGGGGGGCACAGATACACAGTATTTT. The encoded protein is CATSTRTSGGGTDTQYF.

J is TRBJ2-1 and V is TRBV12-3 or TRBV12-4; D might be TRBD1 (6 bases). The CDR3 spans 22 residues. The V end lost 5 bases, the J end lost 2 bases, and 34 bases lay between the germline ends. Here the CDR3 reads CASSPHSGWGRFSGTTYNEQFF. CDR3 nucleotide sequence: TGTGCCAGCAGTCCCCATTCTGGGTGGGGTAGGTTTTCGGGGACAACCTACAATGAGCAGTTCTTC.

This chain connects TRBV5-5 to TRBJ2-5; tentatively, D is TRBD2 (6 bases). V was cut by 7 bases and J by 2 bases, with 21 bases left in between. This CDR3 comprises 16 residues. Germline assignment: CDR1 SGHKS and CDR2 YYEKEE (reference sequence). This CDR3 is CASFRTGWEVQETQYF. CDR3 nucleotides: TGTGCCAGCTTCCGGACGGGTTGGGAGGTGCAAGAGACCCAGTACTTC. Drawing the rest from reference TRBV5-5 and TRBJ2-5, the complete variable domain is DAGVTQSPTHLIKTRGQQVTLRCSPISGHKSVSWYQQVLGQGPQFIFQYYEKEERGRGNFPDRFSARQFPNYSSELNVNALLLGDSALYLCASFRTGWEVQETQYFGPGTRLLVL.

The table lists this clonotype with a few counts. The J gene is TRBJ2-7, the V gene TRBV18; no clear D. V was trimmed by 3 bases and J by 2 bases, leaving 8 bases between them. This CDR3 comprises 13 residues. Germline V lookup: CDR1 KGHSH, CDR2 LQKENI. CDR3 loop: CASSPAYTYEQYF. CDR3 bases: TGTGCCAGCTCACCTGCCTACACCTACGAGCAGTACTTC.

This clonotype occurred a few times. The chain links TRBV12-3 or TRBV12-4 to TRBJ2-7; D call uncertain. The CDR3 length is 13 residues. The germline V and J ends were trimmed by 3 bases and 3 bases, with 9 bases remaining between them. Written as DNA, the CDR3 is TGTGCCAGCAGTTTTGCCAGAGACTACGAGCAGTACTTC. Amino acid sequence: CASSFARDYEQYF.

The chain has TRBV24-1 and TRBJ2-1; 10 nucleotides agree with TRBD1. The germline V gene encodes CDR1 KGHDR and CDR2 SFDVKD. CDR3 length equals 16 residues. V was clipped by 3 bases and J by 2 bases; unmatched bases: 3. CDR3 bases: TGTGCCACCAGTGATCCGGACAGGGGGACCTACAATGAGCAGTTCTTC. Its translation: CATSDPDRGTYNEQFF.

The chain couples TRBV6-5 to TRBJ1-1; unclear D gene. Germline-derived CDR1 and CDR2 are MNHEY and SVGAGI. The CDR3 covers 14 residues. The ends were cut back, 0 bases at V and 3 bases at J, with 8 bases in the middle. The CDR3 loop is CASSYSPGYTEAFF. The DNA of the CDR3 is TGTGCCAGCAGTTACTCACCGGGGTACACTGAAGCTTTCTTT.

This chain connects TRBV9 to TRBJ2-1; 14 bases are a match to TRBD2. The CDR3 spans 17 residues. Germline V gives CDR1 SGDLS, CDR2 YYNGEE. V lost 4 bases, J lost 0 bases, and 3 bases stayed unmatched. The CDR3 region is CASSLGTSGSSYNEQFF. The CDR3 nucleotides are TGTGCCAGCAGCCTCGGGACTAGCGGGAGCTCCTACAATGAGCAGTTCTTC.

For the CDR3, the DNA is TGCAGTGCCCCAAGACAGGGTATAAATGGCTACACCTTC. Protein product: CSAPRQGINGYTF. This chain connects TRBV20-1 to TRBJ1-2, with 7 nucleotides matching TRBD1. The CDR3 runs to 13 residues. J was trimmed by 6 bases and V by 6 bases; bases with no gene match: 10. Germline V lookup: CDR1 DFQATT, CDR2 SNEGSKA (reference sequence).

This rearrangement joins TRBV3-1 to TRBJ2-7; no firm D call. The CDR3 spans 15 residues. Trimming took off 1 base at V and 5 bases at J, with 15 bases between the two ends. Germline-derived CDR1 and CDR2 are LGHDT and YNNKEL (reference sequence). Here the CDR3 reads CASSQVAGVAHEQYF. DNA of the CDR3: TGTGCCAGCAGCCAAGTAGCTGGGGTCGCACACGAGCAGTACTTC.

For the CDR3, the DNA is TGTGCCAGCAGTTTCACCCACTCGGGACCTATGAGGGAGCAGTACTTC. The encoded protein is CASSFTHSGPMREQYF. The chain couples TRBV27 to TRBJ2-7; D is perhaps TRBD1 or TRBD2 (5 bases each). The CDR3 consists of 16 residues. Looked up from germline, CDR1 is MNHEY and CDR2 is SMNVEV (reference sequence). Deletions cut 3 bases from V and 7 bases from J, with 22 bases between.

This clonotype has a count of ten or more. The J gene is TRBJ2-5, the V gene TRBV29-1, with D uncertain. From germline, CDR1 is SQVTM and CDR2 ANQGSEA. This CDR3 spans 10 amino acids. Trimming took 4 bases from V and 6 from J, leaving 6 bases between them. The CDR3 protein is CSVVIKTQYF. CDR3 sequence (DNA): TGCAGCGTTGTGATAAAGACCCAGTACTTC. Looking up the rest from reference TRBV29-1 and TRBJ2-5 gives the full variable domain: SAVISQKPSRDICQRGTSLTIQCQVDSQVTMMFWYRQQPGQSLTLIATANQGSEATYESGFVIDKFPISRPNLTFSTLTVSNMSPEDSSIYLCSVVIKTQYFGPGTRLLVL.

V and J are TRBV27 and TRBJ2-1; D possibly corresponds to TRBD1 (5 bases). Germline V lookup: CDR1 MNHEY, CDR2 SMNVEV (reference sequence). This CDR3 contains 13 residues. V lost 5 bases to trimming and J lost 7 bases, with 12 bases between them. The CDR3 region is CASSIQVTNEQFF. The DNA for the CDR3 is TGTGCCAGCAGTATACAGGTTACGAATGAGCAGTTCTTC.

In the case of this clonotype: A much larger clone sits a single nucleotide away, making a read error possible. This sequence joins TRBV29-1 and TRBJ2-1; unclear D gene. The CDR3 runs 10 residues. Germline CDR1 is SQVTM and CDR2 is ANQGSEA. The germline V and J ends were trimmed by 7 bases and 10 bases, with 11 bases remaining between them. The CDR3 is CSGRYQEQFF. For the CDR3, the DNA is TGCAGCGGCAGGTATCAGGAGCAGTTCTTC.